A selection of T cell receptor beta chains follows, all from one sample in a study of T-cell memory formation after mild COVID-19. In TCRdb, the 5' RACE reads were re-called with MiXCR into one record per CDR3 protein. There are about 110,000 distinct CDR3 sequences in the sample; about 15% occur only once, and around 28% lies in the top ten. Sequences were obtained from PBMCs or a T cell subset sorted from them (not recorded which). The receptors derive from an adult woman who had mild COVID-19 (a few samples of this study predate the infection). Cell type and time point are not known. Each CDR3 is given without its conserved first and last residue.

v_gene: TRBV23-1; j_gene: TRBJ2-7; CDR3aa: ASRWTLTGLPSEQY
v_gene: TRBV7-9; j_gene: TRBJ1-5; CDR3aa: ASSSRDSHSNQPQH
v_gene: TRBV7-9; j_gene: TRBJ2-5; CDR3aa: ASSWGFTETQY
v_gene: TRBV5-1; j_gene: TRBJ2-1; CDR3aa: ASSSGLAGDRGNEQF
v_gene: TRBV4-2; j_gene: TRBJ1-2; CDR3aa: ASSHSRDRGDHGYT
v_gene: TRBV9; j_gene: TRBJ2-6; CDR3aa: ASSPGDTPSSGANVLT
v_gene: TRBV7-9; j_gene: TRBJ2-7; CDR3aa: ASSTPGQVTYEQY
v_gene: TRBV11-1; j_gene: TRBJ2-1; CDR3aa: ASSLHRTSNEQF
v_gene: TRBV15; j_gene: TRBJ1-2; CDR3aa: ATSSRANYGYT
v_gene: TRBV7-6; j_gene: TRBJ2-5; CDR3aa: ASSFSGEETQY
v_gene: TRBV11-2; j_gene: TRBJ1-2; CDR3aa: ASSSDVNLANYGYT
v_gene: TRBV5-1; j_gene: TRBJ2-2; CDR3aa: ASSYAISGGKLAPTGELF
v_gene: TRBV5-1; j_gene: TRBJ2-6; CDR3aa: ASSLVVASGANVLT
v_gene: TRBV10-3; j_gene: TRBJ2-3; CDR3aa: AISVAGDTDTQY
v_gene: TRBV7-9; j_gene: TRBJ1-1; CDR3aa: ASSTTGGAF
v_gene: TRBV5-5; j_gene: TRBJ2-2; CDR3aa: ASSLGHGPTGELF
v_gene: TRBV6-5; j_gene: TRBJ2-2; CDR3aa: ASSPWTSGRVRTGELF